Below, one TCR beta chain is given with its context. The source of the sample is a study of blood T cell repertoires in COVID-19. Looking at the study overall: The study drew acute and convalescent COVID-19 samples from the United States, Italy and Spain.

The CDR3 has 15 amino acids. Trimming at V came to 6 bases and at J to 5 bases, leaving 7 bases not matched to a gene. The germline V gene has CDR1 MNHNY and CDR2 SVGAGI (reference sequence). In the original workflow: Counts of nucleated cells, estimated from reference gene primer amplification, were obtained. Assay: immunoSEQ multiplex PCR; the TCRdb copy retains only in-frame clones and omits some. V and J calls and clone size are given by that table; D and trimming were obtained from the DNA. The table includes under 350,000 clones, 75% to 90% detected once. Sequencing was done on a sample of peripheral blood. The chain carries TRBV6-6 and TRBJ2-7; 13 bases map to TRBD2. This TCR was sampled from a man aged 35 to 55 with acute or convalescent COVID-19. Written as DNA, the CDR3 is TGTGCCAGCAGCCGACAGGGACTAGCGGGGAACGAGCAGTACTTC. This translates into CASSRQGLAGNEQYF.